The 21 T cell receptor beta chains reported below all come from one sample, sequenced in a study of cytomegalovirus exposure and HLA in healthy donors. This PCR relied on a set of 60 Vbeta primers and 13 Jbeta primers. The assay was immunoSEQ multiplex PCR, and TCRdb's table has in-frame clones only and misses some. There are roughly 180,000 clones in the sample; around 82% occur only once, and 0.95% to 1.3% lies in the top ten. Sequencing was done on a sample of PBMCs. The receptor source for this set is a man aged 25 to 45 in good health and CMV-seronegative.

This clone was detected a few times. The chain recombines TRBV4-2 with TRBJ2-7, with TRBD2 matching 11 bases. This CDR3 contains 18 residues. J gave up 3 bases and V 0 bases, and 10 bases lay outside the gene matches. Germline V gene lookup returns CDR1 LGHNA and CDR2 YNFKEQ. CDR3 amino acids: CASSQDASGRRGGYEQYF. DNA of the CDR3: TGTGCCAGCAGCCAAGACGCTAGCGGGAGGAGGGGAGGCTACGAGCAGTACTTC.

This chain uses TRBV5-1 with TRBJ2-1; 10 nucleotides agree with TRBD1. The CDR3 totals 15 residues. Germline V gene lookup returns CDR1 SGHRS and CDR2 YFSETQ. Trimming took 2 bases from V and 8 from J; bases not matched to a gene: 7. The CDR3 region has the DNA TGCGCCAGCAGCTTCGGACAGGGGGTAGGCGATGAGCAGTTCTTC. It specifies CASSFGQGVGDEQFF.

The V and J genes are TRBV4-2 and TRBJ1-5; the D gene is possibly TRBD1 (5 bases). This CDR3 has 15 amino acids. Germline V CDR1 and CDR2: LGHNA, YNFKEQ. The V end was cut by 0 bases, the J end by 6 bases, with 12 bases between. The CDR3 coding sequence is TGTGCCAGCAGCCAAGACGGGGGGGAAGGTCAGCCCCAGCATTTT. This codes for CASSQDGGEGQPQHF.

The rearrangement links TRBV4-1 to TRBJ2-7; D possibly corresponds to TRBD2 (5 bases). The V end lost 1 base, the J end lost 3 bases, and 13 bases lay between the germline ends. In germline, CDR1 is MGHRA, CDR2 YSYEKL. The CDR3 is 15 residues long. The CDR3 protein is CASSQVRADFYEQYF. The CDR3 DNA reads TGCGCCAGCAGCCAAGTCCGCGCGGACTTCTACGAGCAGTACTTC.

The chain recombines TRBV19 with TRBJ2-5; D is uncertain. The CDR3 runs to 15 residues. CDR1 and CDR2 (germline): LNHDA, SQIVND (reference sequence). Between the trimmed V and J ends, which lost 1 base and 2 bases, there was a span of 11 bases. The CDR3 DNA follows: TGTGCCAGTAGTATAGGGGCTAAATTACAAGAGACCCAGTACTTC. Residues: CASSIGAKLQETQYF.

The chain combines TRBV10-3 with TRBJ1-2; no reliable D call. CDR3 length equals 16 residues. V was shortened by 2 bases and J by 7 bases, with 20 bases between the two germline ends. Germline loops: CDR1 ENHRY, CDR2 SYGVKD. In DNA, the CDR3 is TGTGCCATCAGTGAGCGGCCGGTAAAATCCGAGGGTGGCTACACCTTC. Protein product: CAISERPVKSEGGYTF.

The CDR3 nucleotides read TGTGCCAGCAGCTTGGCCCATCGACGGGTCCTCTACGAGCAGTACTTC. Protein: CASSLAHRRVLYEQYF. The chain has TRBV5-6 and TRBJ2-7; D gene ambiguous. The CDR3 totals 16 residues. From germline, CDR1 is SGHDT and CDR2 YYEEEE. V shed 0 bases and J shed 3 bases, with 16 bases lying between them.

The chain couples TRBV5-1 to TRBJ2-1, with 10 nucleotides matching TRBD2. The ends lost 0 bases at V and 6 bases at J; junction bases unmatched: 3. Germline-derived CDR1 and CDR2 are SGHRS and YFSETQ. The CDR3 has 15 amino acids. CDR3 in DNA: TGCGCCAGCAGCTTGGTAATAGCGGGAGGCAATGAGCAGTTCTTC. Its protein product is CASSLVIAGGNEQFF. Variable domain in full (rest from reference TRBV5-1 and TRBJ2-1): KAGVTQTPRYLIKTRGQQVTLSCSPISGHRSVSWYQQTPGQGLQFLFEYFSETQRNKGNFPGRFSGRQFSNSRSEMNVSTLELGDSALYLCASSLVIAGGNEQFFGPGTRLTVL.

This sequence joins TRBV7-9 and TRBJ1-5, with D possibly being TRBD1 (5 bases). Trimming took off 4 bases at V and 5 bases at J, with 6 bases between the two ends. The CDR3 length is 12 residues. The germline CDR1 and CDR2 sequences are SEHNR and FQNEAQ (reference sequence). The CDR3 region is CASSSTDQPQHF. The CDR3, as DNA: TGTGCCAGCAGCTCGACAGATCAGCCCCAGCATTTT.

The rearrangement uses TRBV7-6 and TRBJ2-7; 7 bases fit TRBD1. V gave up 5 bases and J gave up 2 bases; unmatched junction bases: 6. The CDR3 has 14 amino acids. Germline lookup yields CDR1 SGHVS and CDR2 FNYEAQ. The DNA of the CDR3 is TGTGCCAGCAGCCCTCGGGACAGCGCCTACGAGCAGTACTTC. Residues: CASSPRDSAYEQYF.

This chain links TRBV6-5 with TRBJ1-2; D remains unclear. Trimming took 0 bases from V and 7 from J, leaving 12 bases between them. Germline V gene lookup returns CDR1 MNHEY and CDR2 SVGAGI. The length of the CDR3 is 14 residues. In DNA, the CDR3 is TGTGCCAGCAGTTACTCTACGGGTCTGAGTGGCTACACCTTC. Translated: CASSYSTGLSGYTF.

The chain recombines TRBV27 with TRBJ2-4, with 7 positions matching TRBD2. This CDR3 is built from 18 residues. Germline lookup yields CDR1 MNHEY and CDR2 SMNVEV (reference sequence). V trimming: 0 bases; J trimming: 3 bases; junction bases outside the gene matches: 11. This CDR3 is CASSLSTPGPGGKNIQYF. Written as DNA, the CDR3 is TGTGCCAGCAGTTTATCAACCCCGGGGCCGGGGGGCAAAAACATTCAGTACTTC.

The CDR3 region is CASSLRGSYNEQFF. The CDR3 DNA reads as TGTGCCAGCAGCTTGAGAGGATCCTACAATGAGCAGTTCTTC. The rearrangement joins TRBV7-9 to TRBJ2-1, with no clear D. Trimming removed 3 bases from V and 1 base from J, with 7 bases in between. Germline CDR1 reads SEHNR; CDR2 reads FQNEAQ (reference sequence). The CDR3 has 14 amino acids.

The chain carries TRBV5-1 and TRBJ2-5, with 8 bases lining up with TRBD2. The germline gives CDR1 SGHRS, CDR2 YFSETQ. Germline trimming cut 1 base from V and 2 bases from J; bases unmatched to any gene: 1. The CDR3 is 14 residues long. CDR3 sequence reads: CASSLRGGQETQYF. CDR3 nucleotides: TGCGCCAGCAGCTTGCGGGGGGGACAAGAGACCCAGTACTTC.

This clone was seen a single time. The chain carries TRBV5-6 and TRBJ2-7; TRBD1 might be the D (6 bases). Trimming shortened V by 0 bases and J by 1 base, and 8 bases separated the two germline ends. The CDR3 loop spans 14 amino acids. Germline V lookup: CDR1 SGHDT, CDR2 YYEEEE. The DNA of the CDR3 is TGTGCCAGCAGCTTGGGGGACATGTCCTACGAGCAGTACTTC. This gives the protein CASSLGDMSYEQYF.

The sample holds a few counts of this clone. The CDR3 nucleotides are TGTGCCAGTAAATGGGGGCCCTCAGGAGAGTATGGCTACACCTTC. This translates into CASKWGPSGEYGYTF. This chain links TRBV19 with TRBJ1-2; D might be TRBD1 (6 bases). The CDR3 is 15 amino acids. V gave up 7 bases and J gave up 5 bases, with 20 bases separating them. Germline V gives CDR1 LNHDA, CDR2 SQIVND (reference sequence).

The V gene is TRBV13, the J gene TRBJ1-6; D ambiguous. The CDR3 spans 15 residues. Germline CDR1 is PRHDT and CDR2 is FYEKMQ (reference sequence). The ends were cut back, 4 bases at V and 8 bases at J, with 15 bases in the middle. As DNA, the CDR3 is TGTGCCAGCAGCTATCGGGTCTTCGGAGATTCACCCCTCCACTTT. This translates into CASSYRVFGDSPLHF.

This clone occurred a few times. The chain has TRBV7-6 and TRBJ2-7; D gene unclear. Germline CDR1 reads SGHVS; CDR2 reads FNYEAQ. Trimming removed 2 bases at V and 0 bases at J, with 11 bases between. This CDR3 is 15 amino acids long. CDR3 nucleotide sequence: TGTGCCAGCAGCTTAAGTCCAACGAGCTCCTACGAGCAGTACTTC. This translates into CASSLSPTSSYEQYF.

This clone showed up just a few times. V and J are TRBV9 and TRBJ2-2; 10 nucleotides line up with TRBD2. Germline loops: CDR1 SGDLS, CDR2 YYNGEE. V lost 1 base, J lost 2 bases, and 5 bases stayed unmatched. The CDR3 length is 17 residues. For the CDR3, the DNA is TGTGCCAGCAGCGTAAGAGCGGGGGGGATAAACACCGGGGAGCTGTTTTTT. Amino acid sequence: CASSVRAGGINTGELFF.

This clone showed up just once. The rearrangement uses TRBV11-3 and TRBJ2-7, with 12 bases lining up with TRBD1. V lost 0 bases and J lost 5; bases outside the gene matches: 8. This CDR3 is 17 amino acids long. The germline V gene encodes CDR1 SGHNT and CDR2 YENEEA. CDR3 sequence reads: CASSLEGTGGWVDEQYF. CDR3 DNA: TGTGCCAGCAGCTTAGAAGGGACAGGGGGCTGGGTAGACGAGCAGTACTTC.

The rearrangement joins TRBV6-5 to TRBJ1-4; a possible D gene is TRBD1 (6 bases). Between the trimmed V and J ends, which lost 6 bases and 3 bases, there was a span of 11 bases. This CDR3 contains 14 residues. Germline CDR1 reads MNHEY; CDR2 reads SVGAGI. The CDR3 region has the DNA TGTGCCAGCAGCCAGGGGTCGTCTAATGAAAAACTGTTTTTT. Protein: CASSQGSSNEKLFF.